This T cell receptor beta chain is drawn from a study of cytomegalovirus exposure and HLA in healthy donors. Concerning this clone: Its antigen is not known. One end of the junction does not line up with germline, which may come from a read error.

Looked up from germline, CDR1 is MNHNS and CDR2 is SASEGT. The CDR3 extends over 12 amino acids. Study-level findings and limits: A later analysis by the authors found several of the most significant clusters apparently linked to common viral pathogens. Roughly even sequencing depth across donors was the assumption behind the presence/absence analyses. V- and J-gene trimming of TCR beta was linked (in a later analysis) to a missense DCLRE1C variant. Sequencing artifact likely explains a cluster of highly shared sequence variants.

In the PCR, 60 Vbeta and 13 Jbeta primers were used. Assay: immunoSEQ multiplex PCR; the TCRdb copy retains only in-frame clones and omits some. Here the sample spans over 75,000 clones, about 81% being singletons. The sequence derives from a woman aged 50 to 65 in good health and CMV-seronegative. The sample consisted of PBMCs. V usage is TRBV6-1 and J usage is TRBJ2-7; 8 bases agree with TRBD1. CDR3 in amino acids: CASSGMDRVGWF. CDR3 in DNA: TGTGCCAGCAGCGGGATGGACAGGGTGGGTTGGTTC.